The 21 T cell receptor beta chains below come from one sample, sequenced in a study of CD8+ T cells in alopecia areata. RNA extraction was followed by reverse transcription into cDNA, which acted as the sequencing template. Clones were read by immunoSEQ multiplex PCR, and TCRdb kept only the in-frame ones, dropping some. Here the sample spans 150,000 to 200,000 clones, approximately 70% being singletons. Sequencing was performed on CD8+ T cells sorted from blood, taken at week 0. These receptors were collected from a human donor with alopecia areata.

This rearrangement joins TRBV6-6 to TRBJ2-1; possibly TRBD1 or TRBD2 for D (6 bases each). The ends were cut back, 3 bases at V and 6 bases at J, with 12 bases in the middle. CDR3 length: 14 residues. Germline assignment: CDR1 MNHNY and CDR2 SVGAGI (reference sequence). The CDR3 bases are TGTGCCAGCAGTTATTGGGGGGCGCGCAATGAGCAGTTCTTC. It codes for CASSYWGARNEQFF.

The chain uses TRBV5-6 and TRBJ2-7; D ambiguous. The CDR3 is 12 amino acids. V lost 0 bases to trimming and J lost 5 bases, with 6 bases between them. CDR1 is SGHDT, CDR2 YYEEEE, per germline. In nucleotides, the CDR3 is TGTGCCAGCAGCTTGGGCCCCGACGAGCAGTACTTC. Translated, it gives CASSLGPDEQYF.

The chain recombines TRBV29-1 with TRBJ2-5; 7 bases agree with TRBD1. V shed 7 bases and J 1 base; nucleotides not matched to a gene: 6. This CDR3 region has 13 residues. Germline CDR1 is SQVTM and CDR2 is ANQGSEA. As DNA, the CDR3 is TGCAGCGCGACCGGGACAGCCCAAGAGACCCAGTACTTC. Its protein is CSATGTAQETQYF.

The chain links TRBV4-2 to TRBJ2-7; the D is unclear. The CDR3 loop spans 14 amino acids. The V end lost 0 bases, the J end lost 6 bases, and 12 bases lay between the germline ends. Germline loops: CDR1 LGHNA, CDR2 YNFKEQ. This CDR3 reads CASSQDSVRSEQYF. In DNA, the CDR3 is TGTGCCAGCAGCCAAGATTCGGTTCGTTCCGAGCAGTACTTC.

The V gene is TRBV6-5, the J gene TRBJ2-3; no definite D call. The V gene's germline CDR1 is MNHEY and CDR2 SVGAGI. The CDR3 contains 15 residues. V was shortened by 0 bases and J by 2 bases, with 9 bases between the two germline ends. CDR3 in amino acids: CASSYSDLNTDTQYF. The CDR3 region has the DNA TGTGCCAGCAGTTACTCCGACCTTAACACAGATACGCAGTATTTT.

The V and J genes are TRBV6-1 and TRBJ1-2, with 7 bases identical to TRBD1. The germline gives CDR1 MNHNS, CDR2 SASEGT. The CDR3 runs 15 residues. With V trimmed by 3 bases and J by 4 bases, 8 bases remained unmatched. The CDR3 here is CASSEVSGGSYGYTF. CDR3 bases: TGTGCCAGCAGTGAGGTGTCAGGGGGAAGCTATGGCTACACCTTC.

The J gene is TRBJ2-4, the V gene TRBV13; D remains ambiguous. Germline CDR1 is PRHDT and CDR2 is FYEKMQ (reference sequence). The CDR3 is 13 amino acids. Deletions cut 3 bases from V and 3 bases from J, with 6 bases between. Here the CDR3 DNA reads TGTGCCAGCAGCTTGTGGGGCAAAAACATTCAGTACTTC. It translates to CASSLWGKNIQYF. Filled out from reference TRBV13 and TRBJ2-4, the complete variable domain reads AAGVIQSPRHLIKEKRETATLKCYPIPRHDTVYWYQQGPGQDPQFLISFYEKMQSDKGSIPDRFSAQQFSDYHSELNMSSLELGDSALYFCASSLWGKNIQYFGAGTRLSVL.

A few counts support this clone. Within the sample, other DNA sequences also encode this same CDR3. The chain has TRBV9 and TRBJ2-1; D not certain. V shed 0 bases and J shed 7 bases, with 5 bases lying between them. There are 12 residues in the CDR3. The germline CDR1 and CDR2 sequences are SGDLS and YYNGEE. Here the CDR3 DNA reads TGTGCCAGCAGCGTAGAGGGTAATGAGCAGTTCTTC. It specifies CASSVEGNEQFF.

The rearrangement uses TRBV5-6 and TRBJ1-2, with D perhaps TRBD1 (5 bases). Germline CDR1 and CDR2: SGHDT and YYEEEE. This CDR3 is 13 amino acids long. V dropped 0 bases and J dropped 4 bases, with 7 bases sitting between them. The CDR3 sequence is CASSLGDLYGYTF. The CDR3 nucleotides are TGTGCCAGCAGCTTGGGGGACCTCTATGGCTACACCTTC.

The chain links TRBV9 to TRBJ2-1; D gene uncertain. Trimming stripped 3 bases from V and 9 bases from J, with 4 bases between. Germline CDR1 reads SGDLS; CDR2 reads YYNGEE. This CDR3 has 10 residues. The DNA of the CDR3 is TGTGCCAGCAGCGCCTCTGAGCAGTTCTTC. It translates to CASSASEQFF.

This clone turned up a few times. The rearrangement uses TRBV4-2 and TRBJ2-1, with 11 nucleotides matching TRBD2. The J segment lost 3 bases and the V segment lost 5 bases, leaving 9 bases of the junction unmatched. Germline CDR1 is LGHNA and CDR2 is YNFKEQ. This CDR3 is built from 17 residues. CDR3 amino acids: CASSSTNSGGGYNEQFF. DNA for the CDR3: TGTGCCAGCAGCTCCACAAATAGCGGGGGGGGCTACAATGAGCAGTTCTTC.

The V and J genes are TRBV27 and TRBJ2-7; 8 nucleotides line up with TRBD2. With V trimmed by 6 bases and J by 5 bases, 9 bases remained unmatched. Germline-derived CDR1 and CDR2 are MNHEY and SMNVEV (reference sequence). CDR3 length: 14 amino acids. The CDR3 DNA is TGTGCCAGCAGCCCCGGGCGGGGGGCCAACGAGCAGTACTTC. The encoded protein is CASSPGRGANEQYF.

The J gene is TRBJ1-5, the V gene TRBV27; a possible D gene is TRBD1 (5 bases). CDR3 length equals 16 residues. V was shortened by 5 bases and J by 7 bases, with 21 bases between the two germline ends. In germline, CDR1 is MNHEY, CDR2 SMNVEV (reference sequence). The CDR3 bases are TGTGCCAGCAGTGCCCGGCGGGGGGACTGGGGACAGCCCCAGCATTTT. Translating it yields CASSARRGDWGQPQHF.

The chain uses TRBV15 and TRBJ1-1, with D possibly matching TRBD1 (5 bases). This CDR3 is 15 amino acids long. Between the trimmed V and J ends, which lost 0 bases and 9 bases, there was a span of 17 bases. The germline CDR1 and CDR2 sequences are LNHNV and YYDKDF (reference sequence). The CDR3 bases are TGTGCCACCAGCAGAGACAAGAACGGGGGTTCGAAAGCTTTCTTT. Protein sequence: CATSRDKNGGSKAFF.

The rearrangement joins TRBV29-1 to TRBJ2-2; TRBD1 agrees at 9 bases. The CDR3 is 13 amino acids. The germline CDR1 and CDR2 sequences are SQVTM and ANQGSEA. V was clipped by 6 bases and J by 4 bases; unmatched bases: 3. The CDR3 spells CSVEQGATGELFF. The CDR3 nucleotides are TGCAGCGTGGAACAGGGGGCCACCGGGGAGCTGTTTTTT.

The rearrangement links TRBV28 to TRBJ1-2, with D possibly matching TRBD1 (6 bases). The germline V gene has CDR1 MDHEN and CDR2 SYDVKM. V lost 5 bases and J lost 5, with 9 bases in between. There are 12 residues in the CDR3. CDR3 in DNA: TGTGCCAGCAGTAGGGGGGGTTATGGCTACACCTTC. Translation gives CASSRGGYGYTF.

This chain links TRBV7-9 with TRBJ2-5, with D possibly being TRBD1 (5 bases). This CDR3 is 13 amino acids long. Germline lookup yields CDR1 SEHNR and CDR2 FQNEAQ (reference sequence). Deletions cut 8 bases from V and 4 bases from J, with 14 bases between. The CDR3 spells CASRAGKGETQYF. Written as DNA, the CDR3 is TGTGCCAGCCGCGCAGGGAAGGGAGAGACCCAGTACTTC.

This rearrangement joins TRBV15 to TRBJ2-3; TRBD2 is a possible D gene (6 bases). Looked up from germline, CDR1 is LNHNV and CDR2 is YYDKDF (reference sequence). The V end was cut by 0 bases, the J end by 0 bases, with 13 bases between. The CDR3 covers 17 residues. The CDR3 loop is CATSREGAGTSTDTQYF. For the CDR3, the DNA is TGTGCCACCAGCAGAGAAGGCGCCGGGACTAGCACAGATACGCAGTATTTT.

In the case of this clone: The junction departs from germline at one end; a sequencing error may be responsible. The chain has TRBV15 and TRBJ1-4, with no clear D. The CDR3 consists of 14 residues. The V gene's germline CDR1 is LNHNV and CDR2 YYDKDF (reference sequence). CDR3 region: CATSRGTENEKLFF. The CDR3 nucleotides read TGTGCCACCAGCAGAGGGACGGAGAATGAGAAACTGTTTTTT. Based on the CDR3 plus reference TRBV15 and TRBJ1-4, the full variable domain is DAMVIQNPRYQVTQFGKPVTLSCSQTLNHNVMYWYQQKSSQAPKLLFHYYDKDFNNEADTPDNFQSRRPNTSFCFLDIRSPGLGDTAMYLCATSRGTENEKLFFGSGTQLSVL.

The chain recombines TRBV9 with TRBJ2-1; tentatively, D is TRBD2 (6 bases). The V end lost 0 bases, the J end lost 8 bases, and 18 bases lay between the germline ends. CDR3 size: 16 residues. Germline V gene lookup returns CDR1 SGDLS and CDR2 YYNGEE. DNA of the CDR3: TGTGCCAGCAGCGTAGTAGGAGGGGACGGATACGATGAGCAGTTCTTC. As protein: CASSVVGGDGYDEQFF.

The chain has TRBV5-6 and TRBJ2-7, with D perhaps matching TRBD1 (6 bases). CDR1 and CDR2 from the germline V gene are SGHDT and YYEEEE. The CDR3 spans 14 residues. V shed 1 base and J shed 7 bases, with 15 bases lying between them. CDR3 DNA: TGTGCCAGCAGCTTGTGGACAGAGCTACGGGAGCAGTACTTC. It translates to CASSLWTELREQYF.